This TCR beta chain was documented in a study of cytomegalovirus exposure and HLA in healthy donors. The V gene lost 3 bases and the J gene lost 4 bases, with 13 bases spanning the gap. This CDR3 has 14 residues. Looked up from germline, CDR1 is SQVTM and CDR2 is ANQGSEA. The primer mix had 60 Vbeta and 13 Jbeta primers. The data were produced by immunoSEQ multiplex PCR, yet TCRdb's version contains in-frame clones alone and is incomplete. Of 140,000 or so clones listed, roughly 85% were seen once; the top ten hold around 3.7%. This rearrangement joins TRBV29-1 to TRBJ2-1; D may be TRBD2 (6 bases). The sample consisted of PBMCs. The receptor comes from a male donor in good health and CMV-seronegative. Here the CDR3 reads CSVEGRGRYNEQFF. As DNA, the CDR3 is TGCAGCGTTGAGGGGCGGGGTCGGTACAATGAGCAGTTCTTC.